This TCR beta chain was observed in a study of blood T cell repertoires in COVID-19. This CDR3 contains 14 residues. Germline V gene lookup returns CDR1 SGHRS and CDR2 YFSETQ. V trimming: 4 bases; J trimming: 3 bases; junction bases outside the gene matches: 5. Repertoires were generated with immunoSEQ multiplex PCR, while TCRdb's copy carries only in-frame clones and drops some. This repertoire shows about 19,000 clones, approximately 89% found once; its top ten account for approximately 3.2%. The chain couples TRBV5-1 to TRBJ2-7; 9 bases fit TRBD1. The sequenced material came from peripheral blood. The source of this sequence is a human donor in a cohort sampled during active COVID-19. Here the CDR3 DNA reads TGCGCCAGCAGCCTGGACAGGGGCAGCTACGAGCAGTACTTC. Its protein product is CASSLDRGSYEQYF.